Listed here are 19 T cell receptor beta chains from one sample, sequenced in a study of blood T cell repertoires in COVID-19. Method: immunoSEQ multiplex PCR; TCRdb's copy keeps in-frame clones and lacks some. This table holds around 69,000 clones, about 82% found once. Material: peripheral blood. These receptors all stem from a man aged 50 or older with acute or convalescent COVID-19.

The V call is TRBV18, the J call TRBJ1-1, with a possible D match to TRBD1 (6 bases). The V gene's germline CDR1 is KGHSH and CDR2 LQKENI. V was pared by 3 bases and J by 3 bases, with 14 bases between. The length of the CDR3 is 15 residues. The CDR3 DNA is TGTGCCAGCTCACCGCAGGGGAAAGGAGACACTGAAGCTTTCTTT. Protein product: CASSPQGKGDTEAFF.

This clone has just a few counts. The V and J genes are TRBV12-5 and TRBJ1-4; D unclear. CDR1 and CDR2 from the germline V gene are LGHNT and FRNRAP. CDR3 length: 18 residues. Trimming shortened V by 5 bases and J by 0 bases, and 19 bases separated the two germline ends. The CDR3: CASGPADGRTATNEKLFF. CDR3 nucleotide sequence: TGTGCTAGTGGTCCCGCCGATGGGCGAACTGCAACTAATGAAAAACTGTTTTTT.

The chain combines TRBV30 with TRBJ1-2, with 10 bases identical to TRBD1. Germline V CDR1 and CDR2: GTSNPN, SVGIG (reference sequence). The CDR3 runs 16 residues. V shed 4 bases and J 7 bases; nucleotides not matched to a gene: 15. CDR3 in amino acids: CAWNVGRGQGGSGYTF. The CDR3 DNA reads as TGTGCCTGGAACGTCGGTAGAGGACAGGGGGGATCTGGCTACACCTTC.

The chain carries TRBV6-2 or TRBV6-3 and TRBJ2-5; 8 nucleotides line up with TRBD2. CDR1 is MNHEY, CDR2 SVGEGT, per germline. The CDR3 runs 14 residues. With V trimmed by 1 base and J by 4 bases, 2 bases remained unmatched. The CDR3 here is CASSYWSGGETQYF. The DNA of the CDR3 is TGTGCCAGCAGTTACTGGAGCGGGGGAGAGACCCAGTACTTC.

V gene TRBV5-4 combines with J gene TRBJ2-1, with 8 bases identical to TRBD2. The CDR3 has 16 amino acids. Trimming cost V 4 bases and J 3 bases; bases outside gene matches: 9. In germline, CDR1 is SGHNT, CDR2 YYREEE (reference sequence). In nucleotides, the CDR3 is TGTGCCAGCAGCCGGTCGGGAGGGGGGGTCTACAATGAGCAGTTCTTC. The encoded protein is CASSRSGGGVYNEQFF.

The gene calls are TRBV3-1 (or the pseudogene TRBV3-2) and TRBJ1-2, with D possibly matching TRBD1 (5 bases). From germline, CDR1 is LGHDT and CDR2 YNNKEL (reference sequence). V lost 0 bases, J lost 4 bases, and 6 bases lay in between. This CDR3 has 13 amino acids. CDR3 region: CASSQEGGYGYTF. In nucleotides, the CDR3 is TGTGCCAGCAGCCAAGAGGGGGGCTATGGCTACACCTTC.

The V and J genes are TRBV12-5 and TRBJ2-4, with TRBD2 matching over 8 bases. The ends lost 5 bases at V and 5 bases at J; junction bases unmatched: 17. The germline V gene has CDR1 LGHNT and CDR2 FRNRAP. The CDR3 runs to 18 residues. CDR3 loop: CASGPGGGQRSSENIQYF. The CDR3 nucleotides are TGTGCTAGTGGTCCCGGCGGGGGGCAGCGCTCTTCGGAAAACATTCAGTACTTC.

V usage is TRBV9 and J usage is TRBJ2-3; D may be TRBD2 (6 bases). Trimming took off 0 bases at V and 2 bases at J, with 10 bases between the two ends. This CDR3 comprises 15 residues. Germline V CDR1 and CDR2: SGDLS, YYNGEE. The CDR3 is CASSVAGTLTDTQYF. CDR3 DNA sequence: TGTGCCAGCAGCGTAGCGGGGACTCTCACAGATACGCAGTATTTT.

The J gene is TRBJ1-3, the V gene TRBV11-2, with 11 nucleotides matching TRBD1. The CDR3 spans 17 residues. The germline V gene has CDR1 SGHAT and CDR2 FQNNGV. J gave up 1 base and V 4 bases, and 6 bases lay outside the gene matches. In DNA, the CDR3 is TGTGCCAGCAGCTCTTGGACAGGGGGCAAGTCTGGAAACACCATATATTTT. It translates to CASSSWTGGKSGNTIYF.

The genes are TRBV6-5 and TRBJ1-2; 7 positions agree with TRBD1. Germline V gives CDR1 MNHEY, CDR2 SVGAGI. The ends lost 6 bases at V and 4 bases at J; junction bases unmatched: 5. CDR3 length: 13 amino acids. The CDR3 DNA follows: TGTGCCAGCAGCGTGGGACAGCGCTATGGCTACACCTTC. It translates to CASSVGQRYGYTF.

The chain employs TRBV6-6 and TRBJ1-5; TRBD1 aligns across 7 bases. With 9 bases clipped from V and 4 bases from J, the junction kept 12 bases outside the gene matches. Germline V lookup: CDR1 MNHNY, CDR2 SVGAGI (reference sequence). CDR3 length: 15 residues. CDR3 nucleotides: TGTGCCAGTGCACCGGACAGGACGGGGAATCAGCCCCAGCATTTT. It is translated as CASAPDRTGNQPQHF.

The CDR3 region has the DNA TGTGCCAGCAGAGGGACAGCGAACACTGAAGCTTTCTTT. Encoded protein: CASRGTANTEAFF. This rearrangement joins TRBV6-6 to TRBJ1-1, with 7 bases lining up with TRBD1. The CDR3 is made up of 13 amino acids. V trimming: 6 bases; J trimming: 1 base; junction bases outside the gene matches: 2. In germline, CDR1 is MNHNY, CDR2 SVGAGI (reference sequence).

CDR3 bases: TGTGCCAGCAGCTTAGTATCAGGGGGCGCCTCGGTGGGGGCCAACGTCCTGACTTTC. Protein: CASSLVSGGASVGANVLTF. The chain uses TRBV7-8 and TRBJ2-6, with 8 bases that match TRBD1. This CDR3 is built from 19 residues. Germline CDR1 and CDR2: SGHVS and FQNEAQ. With V trimmed by 1 base and J by 4 bases, 12 bases remained unmatched.

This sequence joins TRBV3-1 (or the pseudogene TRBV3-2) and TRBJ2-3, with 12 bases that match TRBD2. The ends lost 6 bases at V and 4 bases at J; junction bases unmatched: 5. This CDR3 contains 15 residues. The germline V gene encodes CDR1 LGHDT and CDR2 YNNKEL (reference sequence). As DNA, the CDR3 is TGTGCCAGCAGTGTCACTAGCGGGGGGTCAGATACGCAGTATTTT. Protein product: CASSVTSGGSDTQYF.

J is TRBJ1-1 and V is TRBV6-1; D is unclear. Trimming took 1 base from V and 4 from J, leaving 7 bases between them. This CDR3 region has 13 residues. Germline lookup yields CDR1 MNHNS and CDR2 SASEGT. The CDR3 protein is CASSEVGRTEAFF. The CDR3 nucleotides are TGTGCCAGCAGTGAAGTGGGCCGCACTGAAGCTTTCTTT.

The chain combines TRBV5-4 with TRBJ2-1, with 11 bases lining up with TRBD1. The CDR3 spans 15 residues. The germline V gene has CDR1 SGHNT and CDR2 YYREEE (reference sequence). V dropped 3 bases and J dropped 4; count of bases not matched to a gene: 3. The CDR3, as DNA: TGTGCCAGCAGCTCCGGGACAGGGGGTTACAATGAGCAGTTCTTC. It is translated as CASSSGTGGYNEQFF. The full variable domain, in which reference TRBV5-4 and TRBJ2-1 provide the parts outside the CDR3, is ETGVTQSPTHLIKTRGQQVTLRCSSQSGHNTVSWYQQALGQGPQFIFQYYREEENGRGNFPPRFSGLQFPNYSSELNVNALELDDSALYLCASSSGTGGYNEQFFGPGTRLTVL.

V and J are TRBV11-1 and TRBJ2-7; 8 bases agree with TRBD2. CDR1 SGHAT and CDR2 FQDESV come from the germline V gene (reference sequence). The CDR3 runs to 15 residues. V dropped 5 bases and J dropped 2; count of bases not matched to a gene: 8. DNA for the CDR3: TGTGCCAGCAGCCTCACGGGGGGGGTGACCTACGAGCAGTACTTC. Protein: CASSLTGGVTYEQYF.

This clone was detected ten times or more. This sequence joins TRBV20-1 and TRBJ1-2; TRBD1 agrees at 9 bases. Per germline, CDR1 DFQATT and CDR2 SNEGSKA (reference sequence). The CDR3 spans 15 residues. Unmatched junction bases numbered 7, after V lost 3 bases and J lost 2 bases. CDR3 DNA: TGCAGTGCTAGTCCCTCGACAGGGGGAAACTATGGCTACACCTTC. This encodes CSASPSTGGNYGYTF.

CDR3 DNA sequence: TGTGCCGCACGGGACAGGGACTACAATGAGCAGTTCTTC. It translates to CAARDRDYNEQFF. The chain has TRBV10-3 and TRBJ2-1; TRBD1 matches at 9 bases. Germline assignment: CDR1 ENHRY and CDR2 SYGVKD. With V trimmed by 11 bases and J by 3 bases, 5 bases remained unmatched. This CDR3 comprises 13 residues.